The rows below give T cell receptor beta chains drawn from one sample of a study of blood T cells in healthy people across ages. TCRdb re-called the 5' RACE reads with MiXCR, one entry per CDR3 protein. The sample carries about 720,000 distinct CDR3 sequences, over 20% recorded once. Sequencing used blood. These TCRs come from a man aged 65 to 85 in good health. Both conserved end residues are part of each CDR3. D genes are given only for firm matches. Only part of the rows carry a size: once, few, many, or a class if the clone is expanded.

>few|TRBV9|NA|TRBJ1-6
CASSLTDSGASPLHF
TGTGCCAGCAGCTTAACGGACAGCGGGGCCTCACCCCTCCACTTT
>many|TRBV28|NA|TRBJ1-5
CASSFSGLNQPQHF
TGTGCCAGCAGTTTCTCGGGACTGAATCAGCCCCAGCATTTT
>few|TRBV29-1|NA|TRBJ2-5
CSVARNQETQYF
TGCAGCGTTGCGAGGAACCAAGAGACCCAGTACTTC
>few|TRBV12-3/TRBV12-4|TRBD2|TRBJ2-1
CASCTSGSLNEQFF
TGTGCCAGCTGTACTAGCGGGAGTTTGAATGAGCAGTTCTTC
>NA|TRBV14|NA|TRBJ2-3
CASSLQDGSTDTQYF
TGTGCCAGCAGCCTGCAGGACGGCAGCACAGATACGCAGTATTTT
>few|TRBV7-9|NA|TRBJ1-2
CASSSPSGGLRGYTF
TGTGCCAGCAGCTCCCCGTCGGGGGGGCTACGAGGCTACACCTTC
>NA|TRBV20-1|TRBD1|TRBJ2-7
CSARRTGRVRTSPSSYEQYF
TGCAGTGCCAGACGGACAGGGCGAGTGAGGACCTCTCCAAGCTCCTACGAGCAGTACTTC
>few|TRBV11-2|NA|TRBJ2-1
CASSLVRGTEQFF
TGTGCCAGCAGCTTAGTCCGGGGAACTGAGCAGTTCTTC
>NA|TRBV20-1|NA|TRBJ2-5
CSARDNRPSATQYF
TGCAGTGCTAGAGATAATCGCCCTAGTGCGACCCAGTACTTC
>few|TRBV6-2/TRBV6-3|TRBD1|TRBJ1-5
CASRTGDSNQPQHF
TGTGCCAGCAGGACAGGGGATAGCAATCAGCCCCAGCATTTT
>few|TRBV15|NA|TRBJ2-5
CATSRGRNQETQYF
TGTGCCACCAGCAGAGGGAGGAACCAAGAGACCCAGTACTTC
>few|TRBV6-1|NA|TRBJ2-3
CARARGGSTDTQYF
TGTGCCAGGGCGCGGGGCGGTAGCACAGATACGCAGTATTTT
>NA|TRBV20-1|NA|TRBJ2-1
CSAGPGLGYEDEQFF
TGCAGTGCTGGACCGGGCCTAGGGTACGAGGATGAGCAGTTCTTC
>NA|TRBV7-2|NA|TRBJ2-2
CASNRGLKLTNTGELFF
TGTGCCAGCAACCGGGGGCTTAAACTAACGAACACCGGGGAGCTGTTTTTT
>NA|TRBV11-2|NA|TRBJ2-5
CASSSGQWGETQYF
TGTGCCAGCAGCTCCGGACAGTGGGGGGAGACCCAGTACTTC
>few|TRBV5-6|NA|TRBJ1-2
CASSPQALGGWDYGYTF
TGTGCCAGCAGCCCTCAAGCCTTAGGGGGATGGGACTATGGCTACACCTTC
>many|TRBV7-9|TRBD1|TRBJ1-4
CASSSATGGPGEKLFF
TGTGCCAGCAGCTCCGCCACAGGGGGCCCTGGTGAAAAACTGTTTTTT
>NA|TRBV27|NA|TRBJ1-4
CASSLSSRFEKLFF
TGTGCCAGCAGTTTATCTAGCAGGTTTGAAAAACTGTTTTTT
>few|TRBV4-1|NA|TRBJ1-1
CASSQAQGRDTEAFF
TGCGCCAGCAGCCAAGCTCAGGGCAGGGACACTGAAGCTTTCTTT
>few|TRBV20-1|TRBD1|TRBJ2-3
CSAGGTGTLDTQYF
TGCAGTGCTGGAGGGACAGGCACGTTGGATACGCAGTATTTT
>few|TRBV12-3/TRBV12-4|TRBD1|TRBJ2-1
CASSFSGTGYNEQFF
TGTGCCAGCAGTTTTTCCGGGACAGGGTACAATGAGCAGTTCTTC
>NA|TRBV11-3|NA|TRBJ2-4
CASSPTGRGGFSKNIQYF
TGTGCCAGCAGCCCAACGGGGAGAGGAGGATTTTCCAAAAACATTCAGTACTTC
>many|TRBV20-1|NA|TRBJ2-5
CSARDLRRLNQETQYF
TGCAGTGCTAGAGATCTACGTAGGCTGAACCAAGAGACCCAGTACTTC
>few|TRBV3-1|NA|TRBJ2-3
CASSQDGQADTQYF
TGTGCCAGCAGCCAAGATGGACAAGCAGATACGCAGTATTTT
>NA|TRBV4-2|NA|TRBJ1-2
CASSTSGDWDGYTF
TGTGCCAGCAGCACCTCAGGGGATTGGGATGGCTACACCTTC
>NA|TRBV20-1|NA|TRBJ1-3
CSARRGSGNTIYF
TGCAGTGCTAGGAGGGGATCTGGAAACACCATATATTTT
>NA|TRBV7-2|TRBD2|TRBJ2-5
CASSPFRLAGQETQYF
TGTGCCAGCAGCCCTTTTCGACTAGCGGGGCAAGAGACCCAGTACTTC
>NA|TRBV6-5|NA|TRBJ2-3
CASSYNYATLSSTDTQYF
TGTGCCAGCAGTTACAACTATGCAACACTTTCTAGCACAGATACGCAGTATTTT
>NA|TRBV11-3|TRBD1|TRBJ2-1
CASSLRGTGGLDEQFF
TGTGCCAGCAGCCTAAGGGGGACAGGGGGTTTAGATGAGCAGTTCTTC
>NA|TRBV12-3/TRBV12-4|NA|TRBJ2-1
CASTLGWGLTDNEQFF
TGTGCCAGCACATTGGGGTGGGGCCTGACGGACAATGAGCAGTTCTTC
>few|TRBV7-7|NA|TRBJ2-5
CASSPTRTGDKFF
TGTGCCAGCAGCCCGACTCGAACGGGAGACAAGTTCTTC
>few|TRBV29-1|TRBD1|TRBJ2-1
CSVIIPRGQHEQFF
TGCAGCGTTATCATCCCGAGGGGGCAGCATGAGCAGTTCTTC
>few|TRBV7-8|NA|TRBJ2-3
CASSLRSYTDTQYF
TGTGCCAGCAGCTTAAGGTCCTACACAGATACGCAGTATTTT
>NA|TRBV5-1|TRBD1|TRBJ1-2
CASSLNGPGGGYTF
TGCGCCAGCAGCTTGAATGGGCCAGGGGGAGGCTACACCTTC
>NA|TRBV12-3/TRBV12-4|NA|TRBJ1-4
CASSPTLIGGTNEKLFF
TGTGCCAGCAGTCCCACTCTCATTGGGGGAACTAATGAAAAACTGTTTTTT
>many|TRBV12-3/TRBV12-4|TRBD1|TRBJ1-1
CASRQTGSGEAFF
TGTGCCAGCAGACAGACAGGGTCGGGTGAAGCTTTCTTT
>NA|TRBV7-2|NA|TRBJ1-5
CASSLDRVSNQPQHF
TGTGCCAGCAGCTTAGACAGGGTGAGCAATCAGCCCCAGCATTTT
>many|TRBV29-1|NA|TRBJ2-1
CSVCPRGNNEQFF
TGCAGCGTTTGCCCGCGTGGGAACAATGAGCAGTTCTTC
>few|TRBV11-3|NA|TRBJ2-5
CASSRRMGTQYF
TGTGCCAGCAGCCGCCGTATGGGGACCCAGTACTTC